The rows below give T cell receptor beta chains drawn from one sample of a study of T cell repertoires in cytomegalovirus infection. No cognate antigen is known for these TCRs. MiXCR, run by TCRdb on the reads, gives a single entry per CDR3 protein. Of about half a million distinct CDR3 sequences in the sample, roughly 34% were seen once. This specimen was cultured PBMCs, taken from culture after CMV antigen stimulation. All receptors come from a human donor in good health (CMV status not recorded). Some clones in this sample may be carry-over from other donors' samples. Each CDR3 is given with its conserved first and last residue. A D gene is named only where the DNA matches it firmly. Clone size is given for some rows only: seen once, a few or many times, or a class if the clone is expanded.

V gene	clone size	J gene	D gene	CDR3 DNA	CDR3 protein
TRBV5-6	few	TRBJ2-1	TRBD1	TGTGCCAGCAGCTTGCGACAGGGTAAAAATGAGCAGTTCTTC	CASSLRQGKNEQFF
TRBV12-3/TRBV12-4	NA	TRBJ2-5	NA	TGTGCCAGCAGTCGGGGTCCCAGGACCCAGTACTTC	CASSRGPRTQYF
TRBV7-2	many	TRBJ2-1	TRBD2	TGTGCCAGCAGCTTAGCGAGTAGGCGGGAGTTCAATGAGCAGTTCTTC	CASSLASRREFNEQFF
TRBV6-6	few	TRBJ1-2	NA	TGTGCCAGCAGTTACGCCAACTATGGCTACACCTTC	CASSYANYGYTF
TRBV10-3	NA	TRBJ1-1	NA	TGTGCCAGCCAGGAGGGCCGGGGGAACACTGAAGCTTTCTTT	CASQEGRGNTEAFF
TRBV12-3/TRBV12-4	many	TRBJ2-1	TRBD2	TGTGCCAGCAGTTTTGCTGGGCCTAGCGGGAGGGCAGGTGAGCAGTTCTTC	CASSFAGPSGRAGEQFF
TRBV6-5	few	TRBJ2-2	TRBD2	TGTGCCAGCAGTTCTGCTAGCGGGATTTCCGGGGAGCTGTTTTTT	CASSSASGISGELFF
TRBV11-2	NA	TRBJ2-7	TRBD2	TGTGCCAGCAGCTTAGGACTAGCGGTCTACGAGCAGTACTTC	CASSLGLAVYEQYF
TRBV7-2	NA	TRBJ2-7	NA	TGTGCCAGCAGCTTAGGACCGGATCCCTACGAGCAGTACTTC	CASSLGPDPYEQYF
TRBV5-5	once	TRBJ2-6	NA	TGTGCCAGCAGCTTGAGGCAGGGGCTTCCTGGGGCCAACGTCCTGACTTTC	CASSLRQGLPGANVLTF
TRBV5-1	NA	TRBJ2-3	TRBD2	TGCGCCAGCAGCTTCGGGACTAGCGAAAATACGCAGTATTTT	CASSFGTSENTQYF
TRBV6-2/TRBV6-3	NA	TRBJ1-5	NA	TGTGCCAGCAATGAGAGTCCTCAGCCCCAGCATTTT	CASNESPQPQHF
TRBV2	NA	TRBJ2-1	NA	TGTGCCAGCAGACCGGAAGCGGGTAATGAGCAGTTCTTC	CASRPEAGNEQFF
TRBV2	NA	TRBJ2-5	TRBD2	TGTGCCAGCAGTGAACGTTCCAGCGGGAGGTCCCAAGAGACCCAGTACTTC	CASSERSSGRSQETQYF
TRBV29-1	NA	TRBJ1-1	NA	TGCAGCGCCCTCGCCGGAGGGGATGAAGCTTTCTTT	CSALAGGDEAFF
TRBV6-2/TRBV6-3	NA	TRBJ1-1	NA	TGTGCCAGCAGTTACAAGGGGCTGAACACTGAAGCTTTCTTT	CASSYKGLNTEAFF
TRBV6-6	NA	TRBJ2-1	NA	TGTGCCAGCAGTCCCCCGACTAGTGGCAATGAGCAGTTCTTC	CASSPPTSGNEQFF
TRBV20-1	NA	TRBJ1-2	NA	TGCAGTGCCCGGACGGACTATGGCTACACCTTC	CSARTDYGYTF
TRBV13	NA	TRBJ2-1	NA	TGTGCCAGCAGTTCAAGGACCAATGAGCAGTTCTTC	CASSSRTNEQFF
TRBV7-2	few	TRBJ2-3	NA	TGTGCCAGCAGCCGACCTTCAGAGGCAGATACGCAGTATTTT	CASSRPSEADTQYF
TRBV11-2	few	TRBJ2-3	TRBD2	TGTGCCAGCAGCTTCTCTCCGGGACTAGCAGATACGCAGTATTTT	CASSFSPGLADTQYF
TRBV20-1	NA	TRBJ2-7	TRBD2	TGCAGTGCTAGAGAAGACACTAGCGGCGCCTACGAGCAGTACTTC	CSAREDTSGAYEQYF
TRBV11-2	few	TRBJ2-6	NA	TGTGCCAGCAGCTTAGACAGGACAAACTCTGGGGCCAACGTCCTGACTTTC	CASSLDRTNSGANVLTF
TRBV7-2	many	TRBJ2-3	TRBD2	TGTGCCAGCAGCACTAGCGGGCCTCCGGATACGCAGTATTTT	CASSTSGPPDTQYF
TRBV11-2	NA	TRBJ2-2	TRBD1	TGTGCCAGCAGCTCCAGGGGACAGGGATACACCGGGGAGCTGTTTTTT	CASSSRGQGYTGELFF
TRBV24-1	once	TRBJ2-4	NA	TGTGCCACCCTCAGAGGTCACTATCGTCCGATCTCGGACATTCAGTACTTC	CATLRGHYRPISDIQYF
TRBV7-2	many	TRBJ2-7	NA	TGTGCCAGCAGCCCCGATAGGGGCTACGAGCAGTACTTC	CASSPDRGYEQYF
TRBV19	NA	TRBJ2-1	NA	TGTGCCAGTAGTATAAGCATCTCCTACAATGAGCAGTTCTTC	CASSISISYNEQFF
TRBV10-3	NA	TRBJ2-1	TRBD2	TGTGCCATCAGTAAGGAGACTAGCGGGAGGAATGAGCAGTTCTTC	CAISKETSGRNEQFF
TRBV6-6	NA	TRBJ2-5	NA	TGTGCCAGCAGTCCGGAGAAGAGGGAGACCCAGTACTTC	CASSPEKRETQYF
TRBV6-5	NA	TRBJ2-4	NA	TGTGCCAGCAGTTACTCGAGTGACAGGAAGGAAATAGCCAAAAACATTCAGTACTTC	CASSYSSDRKEIAKNIQYF
TRBV7-9	NA	TRBJ2-2	NA	TGTGCCAGCAGCTCTCTTGCCAGCGGCGCGAACACCGGGGAGCTGTTTTTT	CASSSLASGANTGELFF
TRBV20-1	NA	TRBJ2-3	NA	TGCAGTGCTTCCCCTCCGGTTAGCGGAGATACGCAGTATTTT	CSASPPVSGDTQYF
TRBV7-2	many	TRBJ2-4	TRBD2	TGTGCCAGCAGCACCCAGGGACTAGCGGGAGGGCCCGCGGCCAAAAACATTCAGTACTTC	CASSTQGLAGGPAAKNIQYF
TRBV19	NA	TRBJ1-1	NA	TGTGCCAGTAAAGGCAGGGGTAGCACTGAAGCTTTCTTT	CASKGRGSTEAFF
TRBV7-2	few	TRBJ1-4	NA	TGTGCCAGCAGCCTGCGGACGGCCGCAACTAATGAAAAACTGTTTTTT	CASSLRTAATNEKLFF
TRBV20-1	NA	TRBJ1-1	NA	TGCAGTGCTAGAAGGACCTCCCGCCGAGGGGCTTTCTTT	CSARRTSRRGAFF
TRBV7-8	few	TRBJ2-5	NA	TGTGCCAGCAGCTTGAACACAGGAGCGAGGGAGACCCAGTACTTC	CASSLNTGARETQYF
TRBV7-9	few	TRBJ1-6	NA	TGTGCCAGCAGCTTTGACAGATATAATTCACCCCTCCACTTT	CASSFDRYNSPLHF
TRBV7-2	many	TRBJ2-3	NA	TGTGCCAGCACCCAAACCGGGACTAGCACAGATACGCAGTATTTT	CASTQTGTSTDTQYF
TRBV6-5	NA	TRBJ1-1	NA	TGTGCCAGCAGTTATTACTCTGGCAGTATGAACACTGAAGCTTTCTTT	CASSYYSGSMNTEAFF
TRBV27	NA	TRBJ2-6	TRBD1	TGTGCCAGCAGTTCCCCAGGGGGACCCCTATTCGGGGGGGCCAACGTCCTGACTTTC	CASSSPGGPLFGGANVLTF
TRBV7-9	few	TRBJ2-3	TRBD1	TGTGCCAGCAGCTTAAAGGGGGACAGGACAACAGATACGCAGTATTTT	CASSLKGDRTTDTQYF
TRBV7-3	many	TRBJ2-2	TRBD1	TGTGCCAGCAGCAGTATTTCGGGACAGCCATACACCGGGGAGCTGTTTTTT	CASSSISGQPYTGELFF
TRBV7-2	NA	TRBJ1-4	TRBD1	TGTGCCAGCAGCTCCCCGACAGGGCATGGCGAAAAACTGTTTTTT	CASSSPTGHGEKLFF
TRBV7-2	NA	TRBJ2-1	NA	TGTGCCAGCAGCTTCGAGGACTACTTCTCCTACAATGAGCAGTTCTTC	CASSFEDYFSYNEQFF
TRBV10-3	once	TRBJ1-4	NA	TGTGCCATCAGTGAGCCCGAGGGAGGCAATGAAAAACTGTTTTTT	CAISEPEGGNEKLFF
TRBV13	NA	TRBJ1-2	TRBD1	TGTGCCAGCAGCTTGCACGGACAGGTTAACTATGGCTACACCTTC	CASSLHGQVNYGYTF
TRBV20-1	NA	TRBJ2-7	NA	TGCAGTGCACCTGGACGGGGGTCCTACGAGCAGTACTTC	CSAPGRGSYEQYF
TRBV12-3/TRBV12-4	NA	TRBJ2-3	TRBD2	TGTGCCAGCGTTGTAGCGGGGGGGTTCGGGGATACGCAGTATTTT	CASVVAGGFGDTQYF
TRBV29-1	few	TRBJ1-1	NA	TGCAGCGCCGCCCAGTCTGGAGGGGGCACTGAAGCTTTCTTT	CSAAQSGGGTEAFF
TRBV28	NA	TRBJ2-1	TRBD2	TGTGCCAGCTTTAGCGGGAGACGGCCCTACAATGAGCAGTTCTTC	CASFSGRRPYNEQFF
TRBV6-5	NA	TRBJ1-5	TRBD1	TGTGCCAGCAGTTCCTACGACAGGGGGGACAATCAGCCCCAGCATTTT	CASSSYDRGDNQPQHF
TRBV7-2	many	TRBJ2-2	NA	TGTGCCAGCAGCCATCCCCGCGGGACAAACACCGGGGAGCTGTTTTTT	CASSHPRGTNTGELFF
TRBV11-2	few	TRBJ2-5	NA	TGTGCCAGCAGCCCTGTTAGCGAGCAAGAGACCCAGTACTTC	CASSPVSEQETQYF